This is a list of T cell receptor beta chains from one sample in a study of T cells after yellow fever vaccination. TCRdb called the 5' RACE reads again in MiXCR, with one record for every CDR3 protein. The sample lists about 300,000 distinct CDR3 sequences, roughly 8.7% occurring once. This material consisted of CD4+ T cells sorted from PBMCs, taken 5 days after the yellow fever booster vaccination. These TCRs come from a man aged 18 to 35 who received the YFV17D yellow fever vaccine. The CDR3 runs from the conserved cysteine through the conserved F or W. The order of the fields is J gene, D gene, V gene, clone size, CDR3 DNA, CDR3 protein. A D gene is named only where the DNA matches it firmly. A clone size is listed for some rows: how often the clone was seen (once, few, many), or a class if it is expanded.

j_call: TRBJ1-5
d_call: NA
v_call: TRBV20-1
clone_size: once
cdr3_nt: TGCAGTGCTAGGAGCACCCTCAGGAATCAGCCCCAGCATTTT
cdr3_aa: CSARSTLRNQPQHF

j_call: TRBJ1-2
d_call: NA
v_call: TRBV10-3
clone_size: NA
cdr3_nt: TGTGCCATCAGTGAGTTATTAGGGAATGGCTACACCTTC
cdr3_aa: CAISELLGNGYTF

j_call: TRBJ2-5
d_call: NA
v_call: TRBV7-2
clone_size: many
cdr3_nt: TGTGCCAGCAGCTTGGGGGCGGGGGCAATCCAAGAGACCCAGTACTTC
cdr3_aa: CASSLGAGAIQETQYF

j_call: TRBJ2-3
d_call: NA
v_call: TRBV19
clone_size: few
cdr3_nt: TGTGCCAGTATGGGGAAAGCAAAAGATACGCAGTATTTT
cdr3_aa: CASMGKAKDTQYF

j_call: TRBJ2-2
d_call: NA
v_call: TRBV5-1
clone_size: few
cdr3_nt: TGCGCCAGCAGCTTCACAGGACTAAACACCGGGGAGCTGTTTTTT
cdr3_aa: CASSFTGLNTGELFF

j_call: TRBJ2-5
d_call: TRBD1
v_call: TRBV4-3
clone_size: few
cdr3_nt: TGCGCCAGCAGCCATCGGGACAGGGGGCGGGAGACCCAGTACTTC
cdr3_aa: CASSHRDRGRETQYF

j_call: TRBJ1-5
d_call: NA
v_call: TRBV5-4
clone_size: few
cdr3_nt: TGTGCCAGCAGCTTGGAACCCGGGGTTAGCAATCAGCCCCAGCATTTT
cdr3_aa: CASSLEPGVSNQPQHF

j_call: TRBJ1-2
d_call: NA
v_call: TRBV6-5
clone_size: few
cdr3_nt: TGTGCCAGCAGTTACCTCCGGGGGTTCAATGGCTACACCTTC
cdr3_aa: CASSYLRGFNGYTF

j_call: TRBJ1-2
d_call: TRBD1
v_call: TRBV27
clone_size: NA
cdr3_nt: TGTGCCAGCAGTGGGGACAGCCATGGATATGGCTACACCTTC
cdr3_aa: CASSGDSHGYGYTF

j_call: TRBJ1-1
d_call: NA
v_call: TRBV6-1
clone_size: few
cdr3_nt: TGTGCCAGCAGTGAAGGGGAGTTGACTGAAGCTTTCTTT
cdr3_aa: CASSEGELTEAFF

j_call: TRBJ2-7
d_call: TRBD1
v_call: TRBV20-1
clone_size: many
cdr3_nt: TGCAGTGCTAGCTGGGCAGGGGGCTACGAGCAGTACTTC
cdr3_aa: CSASWAGGYEQYF